This TCR beta chain is drawn from a study of cytotoxic CD8 clonotypes in ibrutinib-treated CLL (dated by TCRdb to about 2021). Some background on the complete study: The cohort was composed of about 10 relapsed/refractory and around 15 treatment-naive patients; IGHV unmutated status was identified in under 18 patients. Partial responses were observed in approximately 24 patients and complete responses in 2; after a median follow-up of 68 months, remission was maintained in approximately 14 patients and progression was observed in approximately 12. Response samples were taken after a median of around 13 months on treatment, ranging from about 6 to 36 months. Samples averaged approximately 260,000 productive templates and 90,000 to 95,000 productive rearrangements. Of the 90 or so participants in the trial, 20 to 30 had longitudinal samples available. Cryopreserved peripheral blood mononuclear cells were collected before treatment, at response, and at either disease progression or sustained remission. All remission and progressive disease samples were collected while patients were still receiving ibrutinib.

Findings and caveats that apply to the study as a whole: Public clonotypes were found to be uncommon and were observed to contract or remain stable during treatment; the increase in clonality was shown to reflect expansion of private clonotypes at ibrutinib response. Baseline clonality exceeded that of age-matched healthy donors and correlated strongly with circulating CD8+ T-cell counts. At ibrutinib response clonality went up, during sustained remission it held steady, and at progression it dropped back toward baseline. Sustained-remission and progressing patients did not have matched sampling times, and lymph node repertoires were not examined.

Clipping removes 3 bases from V and 0 bases from J, with 6 as the unmatched junction base count. Its CDR3 holds 16 amino acids, cysteine through phenylalanine. Only the CDR3 DNA is retained, 48 bases long and in frame from the first base. CDR1 KGHSH and CDR2 LQKENI were looked up in the germline V gene. The goal of deep resolution MiSeq sequencing was a depth between 1 in 1 million and 1 in 200,000 T cells, and coverage averaged 10x per clonotype. TCR beta libraries were generated with the immunoSEQ hsTCRB Kit. In the source study's methods: Data were analyzed with ImmunoSEQ Data Assistant and ImmunoSEQ Analyzer, with V, D and J genes assigned per IMGT definitions. Clonality, which ranges from 0 to 1, was calculated by subtracting the normalized Shannon entropy of productive rearrangement frequencies from one. Only overrepresented clonotypes making up at least 0.05% of the repertoire of each patient were included in the public clonotype analysis. More than ten repertoires from age-matched healthy donors, obtained from immuneACCESS, served as clonality controls. In its TCRdb copy, this immuneACCESS table keeps in-frame sequences only and misses some clones. Where compared with another copy, unresolved V genes explain less than half of these, and the others have no known cause. V and J calls and clone size come straight from that table; D and trimming were deduced from the DNA. The sample table records around 330,000 clones; roughly two thirds of these occur just once. The top ten hold roughly 6% of the sample.

Regarding this clone: Its antigen remains undetermined. Base qualities are not at hand, and no much larger clone is one base apart.

For TCR beta library preparation, 1.5 to 2 micrograms of genomic DNA were isolated from cryopreserved PBMCs. Longitudinal blood samples from CLL patients on ibrutinib monotherapy were analyzed using high-throughput TCR beta sequencing. The patients took part in an open-label, single-center phase 2 trial of ibrutinib monotherapy. The sequence was collected from a human donor with chronic lymphocytic leukemia. Here the sequenced sample was PBMCs, taken after 36 months of ibrutinib treatment. The chain joins TRBV18 to TRBJ2-3, with 7 bases aligning to TRBD2. The nucleotide sequence is TGTGCCAGCTCACCCCTAAGCGGGGCTAGCACAGATACGCAGTATTTT. It codes for CASSPLSGASTDTQYF.